The clone carrying this T cell receptor (beta chain) was observed many times. Its antigen is undetermined. This sample was included in a study of regulatory T cells in long-lasting Graves disease. Regarding the study as a whole: New patients shared some 970 public clonotypes, fewer than the roughly 2,600 shared by persistent patients. Patients whose Graves' disease persisted exhibited lower TCR diversity than those newly diagnosed.

Time point described: newly diagnosed GD, antithyroid drugs for less than 3 months. PBMC-derived RNA was used for the TCR library. Both iRepertoire HTBI primers and Arm-PCR of CDR3 regions were used to build the TCR beta libraries. TCRdb re-called the multiplex PCR reads with MiXCR, one entry per CDR3 protein. Among some 250,000 distinct CDR3 sequences listed, 18% were seen once. The germline CDR1 and CDR2 sequences are SGHAT and FQDESV (reference sequence). The CDR3 runs to 16 residues. The V end was cut by 5 bases, the J end by 3 bases, with 19 bases between. The sample was also reused in another study, on T cells in Graves' hyperthyroidism and ophthalmopathy. That publication notes: First-round RT-PCR with HTBI primers amplified the TCR CDR3 region. Ophthalmopathy onset followed model prediction by a median approximately 6.2 months.

This material consisted of peripheral blood mononuclear cells (PBMCs), taken at new diagnosis, from a patient treated with antithyroid drugs. The chain employs TRBV11-1 and TRBJ1-1, with D tentatively TRBD1 (5 bases). The clonotype was recovered from a woman aged 25 to 45 with Graves disease. The chain's CDR3 is CASSHTLSQGDTEAFF. The DNA for the CDR3 is TGTGCCAGCAGCCATACCCTGTCTCAGGGCGACACTGAAGCTTTCTTT.